These 27 T cell receptor beta chains originate from one sample sequenced in a study of OX40 agonist ivuxolimab in advanced cancers. TCRdb keeps only in-frame clones here, not all; method: immunoSEQ multiplex PCR. The top ten hold approximately 24% of the sample, which has tens of thousands of clones, 80% to 90% seen once. The sample here was CD4+ or CD8+ T cells sorted from blood, taken in a trial of the OX40 agonist ivuxolimab. The receptor set was obtained from an adult with an advanced solid tumor such as melanoma, head and neck, liver or kidney cancer.

The chain has TRBV7-2 and TRBJ2-7, with D perhaps TRBD2 (6 bases). The CDR3 totals 15 residues. V was cut by 5 bases and J by 2 bases, with 16 bases left in between. Germline V gene lookup returns CDR1 SGHTA and CDR2 FQGNSA. The CDR3 nucleotides are TGTGCCAGCAGCGATACCCTGGGGGGTCCCTACGAGCAGTACTTC. Translated, it gives CASSDTLGGPYEQYF.

The chain couples TRBV27 to TRBJ2-7; TRBD2 matches at 11 bases. Per the germline V gene, CDR1 is MNHEY and CDR2 is SMNVEV (reference sequence). The CDR3 has 13 amino acids. With V trimmed by 7 bases and J by 1 base, 0 bases remained unmatched. The CDR3 DNA is TGTGCCAGCATAGCGGGAGGGTCCTACGAGCAGTACTTC. It encodes CASIAGGSYEQYF.

The V and J genes are TRBV28 and TRBJ2-7, with D perhaps TRBD2 (6 bases). The V gene lost 6 bases and the J gene lost 7 bases, with 19 bases spanning the gap. The length of the CDR3 is 14 residues. The V gene's germline CDR1 is MDHEN and CDR2 SYDVKM. CDR3 protein: CASRPGTAAGEQYF. The CDR3 coding sequence is TGTGCCAGCAGACCGGGAACAGCTGCGGGAGAGCAGTACTTC. The entire variable domain, with the rest obtained from reference TRBV28 and TRBJ2-7, is as follows: DVKVTQSSRYLVKRTGEKVFLECVQDMDHENMFWYRQDPGLGLRLIYFSYDVKMKEKGDIPEGYSVSREKKERFSLILESASTNQTSMYLCASRPGTAAGEQYFGPGTRLTVT.

This chain links TRBV28 with TRBJ2-5, with 9 bases fitting TRBD1. The CDR3 is made up of 17 amino acids. Per the germline V gene, CDR1 is MDHEN and CDR2 is SYDVKM. Unmatched junction bases numbered 16, after V lost 8 bases and J lost 3 bases. CDR3 nucleotide sequence: TGTGCCAGCTCAGGTCGACCCGGGACAGGGTGGGAAGAGACCCAGTACTTC. This translates into CASSGRPGTGWEETQYF.

The chain couples TRBV6-1 to TRBJ1-1; TRBD1 is a possible D gene (6 bases). This CDR3 comprises 15 residues. Trimming left V 2 bases short and J 4 bases short, with 14 bases between. Germline V gene data show CDR1 as MNHNS and CDR2 as SASEGT. This CDR3 is CASSEPAGGGTEAFF. The DNA for the CDR3 is TGTGCCAGCAGTGAACCGGCGGGGGGCGGCACTGAAGCTTTCTTT.

This clone has just a few counts. The rearrangement links TRBV28 to TRBJ1-6; TRBD1 matches 9 bases. Per germline, CDR1 MDHEN and CDR2 SYDVKM. Trimming removed 5 bases from V and 11 bases from J; junction bases left unmatched: 7. CDR3 length: 14 amino acids. The CDR3 DNA is TGTGCCAGCAGTACTCGGGACAGGGCGCCACCCCTCCACTTT. Its translation: CASSTRDRAPPLHF.

Details on this clone: Other nucleotide sequences from this sample produce the same CDR3. The chain joins TRBV27 to TRBJ2-1; D unresolved. V lost 0 bases and J lost 0, with 3 bases in between. Germline assignment: CDR1 MNHEY and CDR2 SMNVEV (reference sequence). The CDR3 extends over 14 amino acids. The CDR3: CASSLSRSYNEQFF. CDR3 sequence (DNA): TGTGCCAGCAGTTTATCTCGCTCCTACAATGAGCAGTTCTTC.

The rearrangement links TRBV27 to TRBJ2-1; 11 bases agree with TRBD2. V gave up 3 bases and J gave up 0 bases; unmatched junction bases: 7. This CDR3 is 18 amino acids long. CDR1 MNHEY and CDR2 SMNVEV come from the germline V gene (reference sequence). This CDR3 reads CASSLASGGPSSYNEQFF. In DNA form, the CDR3 reads TGTGCCAGCAGTTTGGCTAGCGGGGGGCCTAGCTCCTACAATGAGCAGTTCTTC.

This chain joins TRBV4-2 and TRBJ2-3; D gene uncertain. This CDR3 has 14 amino acids. Germline CDR1 is LGHNA and CDR2 is YNFKEQ. Trimming left V 2 bases short and J 5 bases short, with 11 bases between. CDR3 protein: CASSQWLAKDTQYF. The CDR3 DNA reads as TGTGCCAGCAGCCAATGGTTGGCAAAAGATACGCAGTATTTT.

J is TRBJ2-1 and V is TRBV29-1; TRBD1 agrees at 7 bases. CDR1 SQVTM and CDR2 ANQGSEA come from the germline V gene. The V and J ends lost 7 bases and 8 bases, in that order; junction bases with no gene match: 11. This CDR3 is built from 13 residues. CDR3 nucleotide sequence: TGCAGCGCTGAGGGGACAGTGAGCGATGAGCAGTTCTTC. This codes for CSAEGTVSDEQFF.

V usage is TRBV5-1 and J usage is TRBJ1-1, with a tentative D call TRBD1 (6 bases). The CDR3 consists of 14 residues. Germline CDR1 reads SGHRS; CDR2 reads YFSETQ. Trimming cost V 5 bases and J 3 bases, with 14 bases left between them. CDR3 in amino acids: CASSLNRDYTEAFF. The CDR3, as DNA: TGCGCCAGCAGTTTAAACAGGGATTACACTGAAGCTTTCTTT.

The rearrangement joins TRBV6-6 to TRBJ2-1, with TRBD2 matching over 7 bases. This CDR3 contains 16 residues. With V trimmed by 4 bases and J by 2 bases, 8 bases remained unmatched. CDR1 MNHNY and CDR2 SVGAGI come from the germline V gene (reference sequence). The CDR3 region is CASSSGGGVPYNEQFF. CDR3 DNA sequence: TGTGCCAGCAGTTCGGGGGGAGGAGTCCCCTACAATGAGCAGTTCTTC.

The V call is TRBV7-2, the J call TRBJ2-7, with 11 bases that match TRBD2. CDR1 and CDR2 (germline): SGHTA, FQGNSA. This CDR3 comprises 15 residues. Unmatched junction bases numbered 6, after V lost 5 bases and J lost 3 bases. The CDR3 reads CASSGSGGALYEQYF. As DNA, the CDR3 is TGTGCCAGCAGCGGTAGCGGGGGGGCTCTCTACGAGCAGTACTTC.

The chain links TRBV7-2 to TRBJ2-1, with 11 bases lining up with TRBD2. The V gene's germline CDR1 is SGHTA and CDR2 FQGNSA. V was clipped by 2 bases and J by 2 bases; unmatched bases: 5. CDR3 length: 17 residues. CDR3 sequence reads: CASSLLLAGVTYNEQFF. CDR3 bases: TGTGCCAGCAGCTTATTACTAGCGGGGGTCACCTACAATGAGCAGTTCTTC.

About this clone itself: The same CDR3 arises from other DNA sequences in this sample as well. The rearrangement links TRBV9 to TRBJ2-2; D call uncertain. The CDR3 contains 12 residues. V lost 0 bases, J lost 4 bases, and 1 base lay in between. Germline loops: CDR1 SGDLS, CDR2 YYNGEE. DNA for the CDR3: TGTGCCAGCAGCGTAGTCACCGGGGAGCTGTTTTTT. Translating it yields CASSVVTGELFF.

This rearrangement joins TRBV10-3 to TRBJ2-7; 8 bases line up with TRBD2. Germline V CDR1 and CDR2: ENHRY, SYGVKD. Trimming took 10 bases from V and 2 from J; bases not matched to a gene: 4. CDR3 length: 12 amino acids. The CDR3 nucleotides are TGTGCCACCCGGGGGGGCACCTACGAGCAGTACTTC. Its protein product is CATRGGTYEQYF.

The gene calls are TRBV5-8 and TRBJ2-2, with a weak D call TRBD1 (6 bases). Germline lookup yields CDR1 SGHTS and CDR2 YDEGEE. This CDR3 is 15 amino acids long. V lost 4 bases, J lost 3 bases, and 13 bases lay in between. In DNA, the CDR3 is TGTGCCAGCAGCATAGGGGGATGGGACACCGGGGAGCTGTTTTTT. Amino acids: CASSIGGWDTGELFF.

This clone was picked up a small number of times. The V call is TRBV4-1, the J call TRBJ2-2, with D unclear. Trimming took off 1 base at V and 1 base at J, with 4 bases between the two ends. Germline lookup yields CDR1 MGHRA and CDR2 YSYEKL. The CDR3 consists of 14 residues. The DNA for the CDR3 is TGCGCCAGCAGCCAAGGGCAGAACACCGGGGAGCTGTTTTTT. Its protein product is CASSQGQNTGELFF.

This chain links TRBV7-9 with TRBJ1-2, with 7 bases identical to TRBD1. V trimming: 1 base; J trimming: 5 bases; junction bases outside the gene matches: 4. This CDR3 comprises 14 residues. Germline V lookup: CDR1 SEHNR, CDR2 FQNEAQ (reference sequence). The CDR3 region is CASSLGQGVYGYTF. In nucleotides, the CDR3 is TGTGCCAGCAGCTTAGGACAGGGTGTTTATGGCTACACCTTC.

The gene calls are TRBV9 and TRBJ1-1; D is undetermined. Germline V lookup: CDR1 SGDLS, CDR2 YYNGEE. The CDR3 loop spans 14 amino acids. With 0 bases removed from V and 0 bases from J, the gap between germline ends came to 6 bases. The CDR3 sequence is CASSVGHLNTEAFF. The CDR3 region has the DNA TGTGCCAGCAGCGTAGGCCATCTGAACACTGAAGCTTTCTTT.

CDR3 residues: CASSIGRLLHQPQHF. The CDR3 bases are TGTGCCAGTAGTATAGGCCGGCTATTACATCAGCCCCAGCATTTT. The chain employs TRBV19 and TRBJ1-5, with D unclear. Per germline, CDR1 LNHDA and CDR2 SQIVND (reference sequence). Trimming stripped 1 base from V and 5 bases from J, with 12 bases between. The CDR3 extends over 15 amino acids.

The chain joins TRBV5-5 to TRBJ2-7; D might be TRBD1 (7 bases). V was clipped by 2 bases and J by 4 bases, with 19 bases between them. The length of the CDR3 is 16 residues. Looked up from germline, CDR1 is SGHKS and CDR2 is YYEKEE (reference sequence). CDR3 coding DNA: TGTGCCAGCAGCTTAGCGACTTCCCCAGGGGGGTACGAGCAGTACTTC. Amino acid sequence: CASSLATSPGGYEQYF. Complete variable domain (other parts from reference TRBV5-5 and TRBJ2-7): DAGVTQSPTHLIKTRGQQVTLRCSPISGHKSVSWYQQVLGQGPQFIFQYYEKEERGRGNFPDRFSARQFPNYSSELNVNALLLGDSALYLCASSLATSPGGYEQYFGPGTRLTVT.

The chain carries TRBV19 and TRBJ1-3, with D perhaps matching TRBD1 (5 bases). Trimming removed 8 bases from V and 1 base from J, with 15 bases in between. Germline lookup yields CDR1 LNHDA and CDR2 SQIVND (reference sequence). This CDR3 spans 15 amino acids. The CDR3 DNA is TGTGCCAGTGGCGGTGGGGGTTCATCTGGAAACACCATATATTTT. The encoded protein is CASGGGGSSGNTIYF.

The chain combines TRBV7-8 with TRBJ1-5, with a weak D call TRBD1 (6 bases). Germline V gene sequence: CDR1 SGHVS, CDR2 FQNEAQ. Between the trimmed V and J ends, which lost 5 bases and 0 bases, there was a span of 11 bases. CDR3 length: 15 residues. CDR3 nucleotide sequence: TGTGCCAGCAGCCAGGGGAGGGATAGCAATCAGCCCCAGCATTTT. It specifies CASSQGRDSNQPQHF.

The J gene is TRBJ2-3, the V gene TRBV30; D may be TRBD1 (5 bases). V dropped 0 bases and J dropped 7 bases, with 8 bases sitting between them. CDR1 and CDR2 from the germline V gene are GTSNPN and SVGIG (reference sequence). CDR3 length equals 12 residues. Written as DNA, the CDR3 is TGTGCCTGGAGTGTACAGGTGTATACGCAGTATTTT. It codes for CAWSVQVYTQYF.

The chain has TRBV13 and TRBJ1-2, with unresolved D. The germline V gene has CDR1 PRHDT and CDR2 FYEKMQ (reference sequence). The V and J ends lost 0 bases and 4 bases respectively, with 12 bases between them. The CDR3 consists of 15 residues. The CDR3 DNA is TGTGCCAGCAGCTTAGGGGCAGAGAACTTCTATGGCTACACCTTC. Translated: CASSLGAENFYGYTF. Variable domain in full (rest from reference TRBV13 and TRBJ1-2): AAGVIQSPRHLIKEKRETATLKCYPIPRHDTVYWYQQGPGQDPQFLISFYEKMQSDKGSIPDRFSAQQFSDYHSELNMSSLELGDSALYFCASSLGAENFYGYTFGSGTRLTVV.

V usage is TRBV5-5 and J usage is TRBJ2-7, with 7 bases matching TRBD1. The V gene's germline CDR1 is SGHKS and CDR2 YYEKEE (reference sequence). This CDR3 has 15 amino acids. The J segment lost 2 bases and the V segment lost 5 bases, leaving 10 bases of the junction unmatched. The DNA of the CDR3 is TGTGCCAGCAGTCCCCTAGACAGGGTCGCCTACGAGCAGTACTTC. This sequence encodes CASSPLDRVAYEQYF.